This T cell receptor (beta chain) is drawn from a study of blood T cell repertoires in COVID-19. On the study more broadly: The United States, Italy and Spain provided the acute and convalescent COVID-19 samples. T cells, B-cell-depleted T cells, or PBMCs supplied cDNA or gDNA.

Original analysis: From reference gene primer amplification, estimates of nucleated cell counts were derived. Profiled with immunoSEQ multiplex PCR; TCRdb holds only in-frame clones, not every one. V, J and clone size are taken as reported in that table, and D and trimming were inferred from the DNA itself. The sample holds around 250,000 clones; approximately 82% are singletons and the top ten take around 3.5%. Germline lookup yields CDR1 LNHNV and CDR2 YYDKDF (reference sequence). CDR3 length: 14 amino acids. V lost 1 base and J 3 bases, leaving 10 bases between the germline ends. This receptor was taken from a young woman with acute or convalescent COVID-19. This sequence joins TRBV15 and TRBJ2-7; no reliable D call. Input material: peripheral blood. The CDR3: CATSRGGSYYEQYF. The CDR3 DNA follows: TGTGCCACCAGCAGAGGAGGTAGCTACTACGAGCAGTACTTC.